These T cell receptor beta chains were read from a single sample in a study of beta chain features in type 1 diabetes. Sequencing was performed with immunoSEQ multiplex PCR; in TCRdb, only in-frame clones are kept and a portion is missing. The sample has 150,000 or so clones, about 9.1% seen once. Sequenced material: central memory CD4+ T cells from blood. Source of these receptors: a woman aged 40 to 50 in good health. CDR3s include the opening cysteine and the closing phenylalanine or tryptophan. A D gene is named only where the DNA matches it firmly. Expanded clones are given a class, and other clones once, few, many or no size at all.

j_gene,v_gene,d_gene,abundance,CDR3nt,CDR3aa
TRBJ1-2,TRBV5-1,NA,NA,TGCGCCAGCAGCGACGAGGGCGCTTTGGGCTATGGCTACACCTTC,CASSDEGALGYGYTF
TRBJ1-6,TRBV10-3,NA,NA,TGTGCCATCAGGGCCTCGGACAGTACCAATTCACCCCTCCACTTT,CAIRASDSTNSPLHF
TRBJ1-2,TRBV10-1,NA,NA,TGCGCCAGCAGTCCCGGGACAATAGGCGGCTACACCTTC,CASSPGTIGGYTF
TRBJ2-7,TRBV11-2,TRBD2,NA,TGTGCCAGCAGCTTACAAGGCCTAGCGGGGGGGAAGTACGAGCAGTACTTC,CASSLQGLAGGKYEQYF
TRBJ1-2,TRBV27,NA,few,TGTGCCAGCAGTTTATCGAGCTCCGTTTATGGCTACACCTTC,CASSLSSSVYGYTF
TRBJ1-3,TRBV7-9,NA,many,TGTGCCAGCAGCTTAGTTGGGACACGGAAGTTCTCTGGAAACACCATATATTTT,CASSLVGTRKFSGNTIYF
TRBJ2-3,TRBV15,TRBD2,NA,TGTGCCACCAGCCCGGGACTAGGGGGAGATACGCAGTATTTT,CATSPGLGGDTQYF
TRBJ2-3,TRBV9,TRBD1,NA,TGTGCCAGCAGCATACAGGGGGGCAACACAGATACGCAGTATTTT,CASSIQGGNTDTQYF
TRBJ1-2,TRBV10-2,NA,NA,TGCGCCAGCAGTGCGGGACAAAACTATGGCTACACCTTC,CASSAGQNYGYTF
TRBJ2-5,TRBV9,TRBD2,NA,TGTGCCAGCAGCGTAACCGCGGGGGGGTCGTTAGAGACCCAGTACTTC,CASSVTAGGSLETQYF
TRBJ1-1,TRBV7-9,TRBD1,few,TGTGCCAGCACCCCAGACAGGGTAGGGGTGAACACTGAAGCTTTCTTT,CASTPDRVGVNTEAFF
TRBJ1-2,TRBV6-5,NA,NA,TGTGCCAGCAGTTCGTCGCAGGGAGGGGGAAACTATGGCTACACCTTC,CASSSSQGGGNYGYTF
TRBJ2-2,TRBV5-1,NA,NA,TGCGCCAGCAGCTTGGGCGCGAACACCGGGGAGCTGTTTTTT,CASSLGANTGELFF
TRBJ2-3,TRBV5-4,TRBD2,NA,TGTGCCAGCACCCCGGGGGGGCTCTTAACAGGCGATACGCAGTATTTT,CASTPGGLLTGDTQYF
TRBJ1-1,TRBV2,NA,NA,TGTGCCAGCATGGGAAGGGGGGGTGAAACTGAAGCTTTCTTT,CASMGRGGETEAFF